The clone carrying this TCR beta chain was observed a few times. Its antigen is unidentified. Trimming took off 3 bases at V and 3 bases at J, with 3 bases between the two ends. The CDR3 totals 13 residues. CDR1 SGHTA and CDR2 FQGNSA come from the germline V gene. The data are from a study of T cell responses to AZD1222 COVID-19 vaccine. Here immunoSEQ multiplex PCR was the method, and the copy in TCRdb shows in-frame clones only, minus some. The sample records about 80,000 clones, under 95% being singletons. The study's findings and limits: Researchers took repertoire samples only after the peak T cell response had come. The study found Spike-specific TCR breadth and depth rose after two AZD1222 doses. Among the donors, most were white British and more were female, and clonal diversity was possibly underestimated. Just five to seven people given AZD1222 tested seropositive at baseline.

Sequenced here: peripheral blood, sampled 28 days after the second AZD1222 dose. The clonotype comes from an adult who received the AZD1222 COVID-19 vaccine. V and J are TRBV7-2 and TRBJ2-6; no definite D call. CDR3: CASSFFGANVLTF. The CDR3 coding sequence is TGTGCCAGCAGCTTTTTTGGGGCCAACGTCCTGACTTTC.